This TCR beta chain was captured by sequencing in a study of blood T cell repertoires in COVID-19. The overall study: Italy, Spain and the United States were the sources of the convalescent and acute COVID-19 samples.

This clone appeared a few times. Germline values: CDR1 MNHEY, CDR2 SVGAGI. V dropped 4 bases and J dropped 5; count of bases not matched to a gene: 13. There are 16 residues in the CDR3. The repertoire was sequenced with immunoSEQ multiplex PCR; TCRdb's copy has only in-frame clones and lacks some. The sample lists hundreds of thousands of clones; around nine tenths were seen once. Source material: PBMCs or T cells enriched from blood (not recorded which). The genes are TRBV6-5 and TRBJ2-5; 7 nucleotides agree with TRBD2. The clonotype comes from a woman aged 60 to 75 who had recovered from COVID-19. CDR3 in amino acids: CASSWISGAGWETQYF. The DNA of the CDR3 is TGTGCCAGCAGTTGGATCAGCGGGGCGGGGTGGGAGACCCAGTACTTC.